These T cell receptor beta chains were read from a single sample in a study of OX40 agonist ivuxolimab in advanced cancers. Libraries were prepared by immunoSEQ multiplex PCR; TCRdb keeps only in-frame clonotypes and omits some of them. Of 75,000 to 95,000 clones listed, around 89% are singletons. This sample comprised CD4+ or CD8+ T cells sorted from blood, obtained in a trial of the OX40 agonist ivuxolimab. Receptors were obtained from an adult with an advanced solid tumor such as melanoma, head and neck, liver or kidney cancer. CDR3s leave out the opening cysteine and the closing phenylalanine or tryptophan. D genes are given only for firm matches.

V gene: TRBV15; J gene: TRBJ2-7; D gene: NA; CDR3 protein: ATSSRLGQIPYEQY
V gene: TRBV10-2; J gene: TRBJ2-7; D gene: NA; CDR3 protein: ASRDRYEQY
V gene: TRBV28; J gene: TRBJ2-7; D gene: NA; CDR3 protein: ASSLWGSSYEQY
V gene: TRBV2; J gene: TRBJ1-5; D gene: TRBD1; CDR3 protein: ASRKDRAENQPQH
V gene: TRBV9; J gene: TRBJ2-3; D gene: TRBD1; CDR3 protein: ASSPRQGSGTDTQY
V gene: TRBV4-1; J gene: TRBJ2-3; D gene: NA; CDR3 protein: ASSQVSAGEDTQY
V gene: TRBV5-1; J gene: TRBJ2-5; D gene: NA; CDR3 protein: ASSPDVLGGEETQY
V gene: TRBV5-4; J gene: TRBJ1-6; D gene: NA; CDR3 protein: ASSLTGMNSPLH
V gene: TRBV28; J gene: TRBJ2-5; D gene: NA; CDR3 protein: ASSIGETQY
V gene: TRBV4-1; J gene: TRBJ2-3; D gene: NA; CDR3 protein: ASSHSPGQGRRTDTQY
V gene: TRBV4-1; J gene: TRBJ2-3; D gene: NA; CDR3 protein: ASSLQPQRPTDTQY
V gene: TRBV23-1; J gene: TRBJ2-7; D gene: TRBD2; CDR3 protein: ASSQSEGGRALQY
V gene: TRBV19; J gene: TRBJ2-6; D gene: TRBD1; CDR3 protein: ASSLRTGGAVGANVLT
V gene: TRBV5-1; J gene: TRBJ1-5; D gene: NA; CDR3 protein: ASSLAGQANQPQH
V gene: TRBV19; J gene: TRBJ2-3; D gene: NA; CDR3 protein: ASNRADTQY
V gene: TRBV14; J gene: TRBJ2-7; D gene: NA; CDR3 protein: ASSQGSQGGVYEQY
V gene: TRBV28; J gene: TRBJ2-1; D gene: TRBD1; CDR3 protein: ATGTGIFPAVGRSYNEQF
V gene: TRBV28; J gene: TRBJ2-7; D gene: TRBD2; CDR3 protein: ASSLGRGGAYEQY
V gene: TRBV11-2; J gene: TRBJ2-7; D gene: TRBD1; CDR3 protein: ASSLGDRAFLSYEQY
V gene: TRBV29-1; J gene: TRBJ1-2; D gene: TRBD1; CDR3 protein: SGGTGENYGYT
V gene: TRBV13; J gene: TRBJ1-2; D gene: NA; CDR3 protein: ASTPPGLGGYGYT
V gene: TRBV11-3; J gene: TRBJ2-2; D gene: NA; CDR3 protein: ASSLTTGELF
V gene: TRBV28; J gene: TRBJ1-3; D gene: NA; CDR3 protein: ASRPYAGTGNTIY
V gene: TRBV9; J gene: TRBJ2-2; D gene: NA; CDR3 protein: ASSVNSLNPGELF
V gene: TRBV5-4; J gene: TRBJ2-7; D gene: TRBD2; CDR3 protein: ASSLGLAGAYEQY
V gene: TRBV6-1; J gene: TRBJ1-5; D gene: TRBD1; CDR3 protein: ASSEFNRGLYGGNQPQH
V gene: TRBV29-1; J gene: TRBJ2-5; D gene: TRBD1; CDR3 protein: SVLPGGETQY
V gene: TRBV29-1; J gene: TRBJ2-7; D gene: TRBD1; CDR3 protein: SVGPPSGTGGEQY